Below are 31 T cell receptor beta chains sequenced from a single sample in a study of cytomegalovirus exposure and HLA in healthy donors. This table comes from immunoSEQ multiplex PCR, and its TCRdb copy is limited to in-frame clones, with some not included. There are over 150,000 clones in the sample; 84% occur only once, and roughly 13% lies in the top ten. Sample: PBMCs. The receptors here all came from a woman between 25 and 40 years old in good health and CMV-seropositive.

Here the CDR3 reads CASSLSVGDQPQHF. The DNA for the CDR3 is TGTGCCAGCAGCTTAAGTGTCGGGGATCAGCCCCAGCATTTT. The chain employs TRBV7-9 and TRBJ1-5; D gene uncertain. CDR3 length equals 14 residues. V was trimmed by 2 bases and J by 5 bases, leaving 10 bases between them. Germline values: CDR1 SEHNR, CDR2 FQNEAQ (reference sequence).

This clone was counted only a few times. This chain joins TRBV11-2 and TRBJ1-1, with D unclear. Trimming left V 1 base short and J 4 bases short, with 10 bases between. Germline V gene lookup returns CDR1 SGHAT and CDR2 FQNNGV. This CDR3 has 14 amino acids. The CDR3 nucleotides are TGTGCCAGCAGCTTAGCCGGGGTCGGCACTGAAGCTTTCTTT. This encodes CASSLAGVGTEAFF.

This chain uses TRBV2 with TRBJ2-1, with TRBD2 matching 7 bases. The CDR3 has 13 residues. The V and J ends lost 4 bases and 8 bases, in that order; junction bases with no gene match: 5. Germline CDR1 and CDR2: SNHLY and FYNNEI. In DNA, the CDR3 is TGTGCCAGCAGTGGGGAGGGAGGGGATGAGCAGTTCTTC. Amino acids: CASSGEGGDEQFF.

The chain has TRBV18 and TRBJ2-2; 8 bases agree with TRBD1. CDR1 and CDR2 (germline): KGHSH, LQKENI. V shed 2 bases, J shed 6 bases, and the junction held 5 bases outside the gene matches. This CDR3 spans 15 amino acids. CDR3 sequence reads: CASSPSRQGPGELFF. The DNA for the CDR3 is TGTGCCAGCTCACCATCACGACAGGGGCCCGGGGAGCTGTTTTTT.

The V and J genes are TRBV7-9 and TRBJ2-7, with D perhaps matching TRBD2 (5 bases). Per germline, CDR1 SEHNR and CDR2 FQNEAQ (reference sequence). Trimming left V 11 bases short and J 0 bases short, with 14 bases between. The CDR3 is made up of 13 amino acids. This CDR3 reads CAGGPAFSYEQYF. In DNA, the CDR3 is TGTGCCGGCGGGCCAGCCTTCTCCTACGAGCAGTACTTC.

CDR3 sequence (DNA): TGTGCCAGCAGCTTAAGGATGCAGGGAGGGGATACGCAGTATTTT. Translating it yields CASSLRMQGGDTQYF. V gene TRBV7-9 combines with J gene TRBJ2-3; 7 bases align to TRBD2. Germline lookup yields CDR1 SEHNR and CDR2 FQNEAQ (reference sequence). V trimming: 2 bases; J trimming: 6 bases; junction bases outside the gene matches: 8. The CDR3 totals 15 residues.

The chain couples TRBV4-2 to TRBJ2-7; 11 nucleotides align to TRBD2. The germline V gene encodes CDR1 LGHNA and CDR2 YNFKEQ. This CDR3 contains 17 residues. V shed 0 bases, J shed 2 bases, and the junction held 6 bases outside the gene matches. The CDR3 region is CASSQEPASGRPYEQYF. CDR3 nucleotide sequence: TGTGCCAGCAGCCAAGAACCGGCTAGCGGGAGGCCCTACGAGCAGTACTTC.

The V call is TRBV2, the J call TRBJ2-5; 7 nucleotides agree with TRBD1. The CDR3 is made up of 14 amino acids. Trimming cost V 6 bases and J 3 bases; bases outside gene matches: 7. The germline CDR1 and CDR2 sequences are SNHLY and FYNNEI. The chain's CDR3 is CASRRQGMEETQYF. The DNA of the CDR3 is TGTGCCAGCAGAAGACAGGGAATGGAAGAGACCCAGTACTTC. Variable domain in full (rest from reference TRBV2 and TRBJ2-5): EPEVTQTPSHQVTQMGQEVILRCVPISNHLYFYWYRQILGQKVEFLVSFYNNEISEKSEIFDDQFSVERPDGSNFTLKIRSTKLEDSAMYFCASRRQGMEETQYFGPGTRLLVL.

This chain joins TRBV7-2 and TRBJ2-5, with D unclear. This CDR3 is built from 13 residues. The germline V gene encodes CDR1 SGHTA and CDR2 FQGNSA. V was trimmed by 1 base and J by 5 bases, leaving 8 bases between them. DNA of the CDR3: TGTGCCAGCAGCTTAGGACTTTCGGAGACCCAGTACTTC. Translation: CASSLGLSETQYF.

The CDR3 reads CAISPGSLQETQYF. CDR3 coding DNA: TGTGCCATCAGTCCGGGTTCCCTCCAGGAGACCCAGTACTTC. This sequence joins TRBV10-3 and TRBJ2-5; D gene ambiguous. Trimming left V 5 bases short and J 5 bases short, with 15 bases between. The CDR3 contains 14 residues. CDR1 is ENHRY and CDR2 is SYGVKD in the germline V gene.

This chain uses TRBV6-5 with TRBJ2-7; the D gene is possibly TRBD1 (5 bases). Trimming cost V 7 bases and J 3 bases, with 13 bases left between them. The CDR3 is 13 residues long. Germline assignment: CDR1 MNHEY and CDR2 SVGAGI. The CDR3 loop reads CASKRQGDYEQYF. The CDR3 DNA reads TGTGCCAGCAAGAGGCAGGGCGACTACGAGCAGTACTTC.

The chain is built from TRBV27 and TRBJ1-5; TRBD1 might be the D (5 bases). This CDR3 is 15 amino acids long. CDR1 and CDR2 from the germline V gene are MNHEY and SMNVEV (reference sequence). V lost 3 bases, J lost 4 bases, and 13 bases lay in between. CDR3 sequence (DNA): TGTGCCAGCAGTTTGTGGGGGGAACATAATCAGCCCCAGCATTTT. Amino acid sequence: CASSLWGEHNQPQHF.

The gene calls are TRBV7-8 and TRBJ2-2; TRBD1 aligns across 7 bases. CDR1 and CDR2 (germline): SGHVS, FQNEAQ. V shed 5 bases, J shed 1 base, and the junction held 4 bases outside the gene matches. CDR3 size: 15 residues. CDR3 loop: CASSGRDRNTGELFF. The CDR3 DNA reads TGTGCCAGCAGCGGCCGGGACAGGAACACCGGGGAGCTGTTTTTT. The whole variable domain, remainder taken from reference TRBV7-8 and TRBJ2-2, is GAGVSQSPRYKVAKRGQDVALRCDPISGHVSLFWYQQALGQGPEFLTYFQNEAQLDKSGLPSDRFFAERPEGSVSTLKIQRTQQEDSAVYLCASSGRDRNTGELFFGEGSRLTVL.

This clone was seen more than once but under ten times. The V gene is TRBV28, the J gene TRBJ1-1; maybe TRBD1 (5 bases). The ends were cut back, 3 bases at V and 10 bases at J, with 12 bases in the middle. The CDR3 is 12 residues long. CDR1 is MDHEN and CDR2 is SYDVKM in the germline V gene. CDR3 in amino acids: CASSFSQGAAFF. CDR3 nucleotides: TGTGCCAGCAGTTTCAGTCAGGGCGCAGCTTTCTTT.

Written as DNA, the CDR3 is TGCGCCAGCACCACAGCCAGTCCTTCTGGGGCCAACGTCCTGACTTTC. It yields the protein CASTTASPSGANVLTF. V usage is TRBV5-1 and J usage is TRBJ2-6, with D uncertain. This CDR3 contains 16 residues. Trimming cost V 6 bases and J 1 base, with 14 bases left between them. CDR1 is SGHRS and CDR2 is YFSETQ in the germline V gene.

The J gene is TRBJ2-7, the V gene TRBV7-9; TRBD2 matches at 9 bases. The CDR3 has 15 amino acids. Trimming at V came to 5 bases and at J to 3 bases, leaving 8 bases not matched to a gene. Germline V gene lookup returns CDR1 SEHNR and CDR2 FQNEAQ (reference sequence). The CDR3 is CASSPAGGSNYEQYF. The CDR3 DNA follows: TGTGCCAGCAGCCCGGCGGGAGGGTCCAACTACGAGCAGTACTTC.

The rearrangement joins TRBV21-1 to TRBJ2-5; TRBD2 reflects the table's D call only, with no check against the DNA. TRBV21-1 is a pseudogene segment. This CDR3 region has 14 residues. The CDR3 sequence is CASSIVRIQETQYF. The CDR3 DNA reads TGTGCCAGCAGCATAGTAAGAATCCAAGAGACCCAGTACTTC.

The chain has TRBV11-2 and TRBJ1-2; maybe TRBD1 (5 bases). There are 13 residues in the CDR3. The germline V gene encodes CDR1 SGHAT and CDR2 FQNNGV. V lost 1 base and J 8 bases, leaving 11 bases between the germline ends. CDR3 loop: CASSLGSGLGYTF. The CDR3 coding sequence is TGTGCCAGCAGCTTAGGGTCAGGGTTGGGCTACACCTTC.

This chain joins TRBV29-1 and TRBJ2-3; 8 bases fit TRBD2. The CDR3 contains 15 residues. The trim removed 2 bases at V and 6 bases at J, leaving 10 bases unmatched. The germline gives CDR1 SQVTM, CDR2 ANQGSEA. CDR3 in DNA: TGCAGCGTTGAACGCTTCGCGGGAGGTGGGGATACGCAGTATTTT. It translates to CSVERFAGGGDTQYF.

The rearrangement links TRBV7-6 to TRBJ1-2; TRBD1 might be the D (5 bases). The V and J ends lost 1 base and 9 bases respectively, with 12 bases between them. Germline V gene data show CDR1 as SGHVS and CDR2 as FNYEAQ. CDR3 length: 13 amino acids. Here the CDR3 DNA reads TGTGCCAGCAGCTTAGAGGAGGGACGGAGCTACACCTTC. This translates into CASSLEEGRSYTF.

The CDR3 sequence is CASSHSTGGRFYEQYF. CDR3 coding DNA: TGCGCCAGCAGCCACAGCACGGGTGGAAGGTTTTACGAGCAGTACTTC. This chain connects TRBV4-1 to TRBJ2-7; D not certain. Germline CDR1 is MGHRA and CDR2 is YSYEKL. V lost 3 bases and J lost 4, with 19 bases in between. The CDR3 loop spans 16 amino acids.

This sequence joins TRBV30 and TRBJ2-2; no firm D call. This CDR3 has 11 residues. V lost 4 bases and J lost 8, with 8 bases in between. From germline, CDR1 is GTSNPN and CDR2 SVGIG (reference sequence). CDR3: CAWNRWGELFF. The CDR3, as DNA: TGTGCCTGGAACCGGTGGGGGGAGCTGTTTTTT.

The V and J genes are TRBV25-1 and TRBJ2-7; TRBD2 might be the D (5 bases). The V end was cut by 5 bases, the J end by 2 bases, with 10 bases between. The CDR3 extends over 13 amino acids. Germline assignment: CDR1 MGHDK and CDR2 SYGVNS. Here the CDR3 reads CASSQPGTYEQYF. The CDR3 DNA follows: TGTGCCAGCAGTCAACCGGGGACCTACGAGCAGTACTTC.

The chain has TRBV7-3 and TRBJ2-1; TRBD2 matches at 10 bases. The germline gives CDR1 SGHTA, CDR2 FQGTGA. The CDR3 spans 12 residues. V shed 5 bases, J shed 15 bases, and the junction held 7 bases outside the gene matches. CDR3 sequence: CASSRLAGDLFF. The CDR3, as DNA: TGTGCCAGCAGCCGTCTAGCGGGAGACCTGTTCTTC.

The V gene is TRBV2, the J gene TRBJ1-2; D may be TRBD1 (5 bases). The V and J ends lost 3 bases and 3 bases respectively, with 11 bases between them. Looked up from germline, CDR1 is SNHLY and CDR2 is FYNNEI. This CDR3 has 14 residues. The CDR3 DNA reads TGTGCCAGCAGTGACCGGGGGTATGACTATGGCTACACCTTC. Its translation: CASSDRGYDYGYTF.

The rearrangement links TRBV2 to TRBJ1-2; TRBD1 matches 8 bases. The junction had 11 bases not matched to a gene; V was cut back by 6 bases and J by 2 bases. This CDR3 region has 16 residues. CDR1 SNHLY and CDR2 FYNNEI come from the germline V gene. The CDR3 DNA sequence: TGTGCCAGCAGCCGATCCCGACAGGGGAGGAACTATGGCTACACCTTC. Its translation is CASSRSRQGRNYGYTF.

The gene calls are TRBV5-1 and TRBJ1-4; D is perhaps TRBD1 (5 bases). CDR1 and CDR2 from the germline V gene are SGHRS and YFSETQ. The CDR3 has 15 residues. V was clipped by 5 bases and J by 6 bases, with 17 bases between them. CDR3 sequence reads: CASRLQTATDEKLFF. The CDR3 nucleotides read TGCGCCAGCAGGCTACAGACAGCCACCGATGAAAAACTGTTTTTT.

DNA of the CDR3: TGCAGCGTTGACGAGGACAGGACATACAATGAGCAGTTCTTC. The encoded protein is CSVDEDRTYNEQFF. The chain joins TRBV29-1 to TRBJ2-1; 7 positions match TRBD1. The germline CDR1 and CDR2 sequences are SQVTM and ANQGSEA. This CDR3 is built from 14 residues. J gave up 4 bases and V 3 bases, and 6 bases lay outside the gene matches.

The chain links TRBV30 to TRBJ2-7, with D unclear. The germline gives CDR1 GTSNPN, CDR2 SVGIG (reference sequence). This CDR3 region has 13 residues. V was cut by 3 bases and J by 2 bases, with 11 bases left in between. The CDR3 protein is CAWSPLGAYEQYF. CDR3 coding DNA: TGTGCCTGGAGCCCCCTAGGAGCCTACGAGCAGTACTTC. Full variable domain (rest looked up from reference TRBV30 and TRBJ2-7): SQTIHQWPATLVQPVGSPLSLECTVEGTSNPNLYWYRQAAGRGLQLLFYSVGIGQISSEVPQNLSASRPQDRQFILSSKKLLLSDSGFYLCAWSPLGAYEQYFGPGTRLTVT.

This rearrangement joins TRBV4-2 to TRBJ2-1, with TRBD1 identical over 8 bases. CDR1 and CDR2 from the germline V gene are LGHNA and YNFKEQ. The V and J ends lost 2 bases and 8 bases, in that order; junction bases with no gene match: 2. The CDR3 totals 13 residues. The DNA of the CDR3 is TGTGCCAGCAGCCAATCAGGGGGCTATGAGCAGTTCTTC. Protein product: CASSQSGGYEQFF.

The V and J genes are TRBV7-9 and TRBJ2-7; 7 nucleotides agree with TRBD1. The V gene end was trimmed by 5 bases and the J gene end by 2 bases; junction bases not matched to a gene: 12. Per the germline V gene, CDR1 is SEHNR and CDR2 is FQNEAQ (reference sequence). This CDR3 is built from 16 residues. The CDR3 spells CASSTTTGVSPYEQYF. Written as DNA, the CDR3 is TGTGCCAGCAGCACTACCACAGGGGTTTCCCCCTACGAGCAGTACTTC.